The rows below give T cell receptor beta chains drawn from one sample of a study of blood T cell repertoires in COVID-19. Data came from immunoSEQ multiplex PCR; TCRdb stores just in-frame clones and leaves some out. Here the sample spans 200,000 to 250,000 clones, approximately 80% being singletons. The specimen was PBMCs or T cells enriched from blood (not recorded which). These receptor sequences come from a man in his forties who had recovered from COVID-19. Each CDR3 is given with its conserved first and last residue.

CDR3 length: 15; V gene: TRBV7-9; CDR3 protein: CASRNRGTNTGELFF
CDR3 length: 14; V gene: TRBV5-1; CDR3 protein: CASSFQGVETEAFF
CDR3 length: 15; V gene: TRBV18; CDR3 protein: CASSPSNGVTDTQYF
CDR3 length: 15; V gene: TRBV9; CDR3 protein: CASSVANRRTDTQYF
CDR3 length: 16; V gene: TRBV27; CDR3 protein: CASSRNLAGVTDTQYF
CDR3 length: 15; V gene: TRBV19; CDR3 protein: CASSSSRGGRTEAFF
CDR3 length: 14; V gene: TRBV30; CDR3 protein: CASRGTANTGELFF
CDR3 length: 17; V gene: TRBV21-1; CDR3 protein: CASSNACPGQRNEKLFF
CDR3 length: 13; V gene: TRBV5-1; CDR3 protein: CASSFEPGETQYF
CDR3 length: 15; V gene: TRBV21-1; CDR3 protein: CASSHLRRGDQPQHF
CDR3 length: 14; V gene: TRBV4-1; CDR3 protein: CASSQPDRGTEAFF
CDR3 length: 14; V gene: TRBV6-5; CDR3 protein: CASSKRTGGSEAFF
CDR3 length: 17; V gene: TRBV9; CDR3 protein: CASSFDDRGSSGNTIYF
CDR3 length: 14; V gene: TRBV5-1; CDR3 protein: CASSLTGEHQPQHF
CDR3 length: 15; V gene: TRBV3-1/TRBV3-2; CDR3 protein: CASRGTGGELYGYTF
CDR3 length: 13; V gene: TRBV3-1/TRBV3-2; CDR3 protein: CASSPDSSYGYTF
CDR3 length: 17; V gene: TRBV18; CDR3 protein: CASSPPRGEVRVTEAFF
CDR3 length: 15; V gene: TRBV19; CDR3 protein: CASSPGTGGTTPLHF
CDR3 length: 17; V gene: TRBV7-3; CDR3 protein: CASSYLGAQLGNQPQHF
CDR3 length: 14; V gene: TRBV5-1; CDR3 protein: CASSLAEVISEQYF
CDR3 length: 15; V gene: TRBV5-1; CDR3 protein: CASSSGGRSTDTQYF
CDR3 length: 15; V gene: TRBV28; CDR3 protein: CASSFVTGSNEKLFF
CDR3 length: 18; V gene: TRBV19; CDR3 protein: CASSTQRAATLAKNIQYF
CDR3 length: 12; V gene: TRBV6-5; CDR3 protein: CASSLSGGGLIF
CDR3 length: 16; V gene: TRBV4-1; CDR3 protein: CASSQGPGQGNSPLHF
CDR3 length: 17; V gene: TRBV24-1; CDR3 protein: CATSDVSGSLFTDTQYF
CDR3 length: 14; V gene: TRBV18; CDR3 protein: CASSPGGRNQPQHF
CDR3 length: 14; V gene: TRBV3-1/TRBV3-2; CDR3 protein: CASSLDRRTGELFF
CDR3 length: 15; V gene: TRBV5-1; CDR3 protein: CASAANGGAGYEQFF
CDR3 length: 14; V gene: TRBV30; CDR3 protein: CAWSAGTLGREQYF
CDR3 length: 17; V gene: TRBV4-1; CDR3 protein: CASSQDYASGLTDTQYF
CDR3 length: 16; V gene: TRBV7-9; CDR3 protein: CASSSPESGFGEKLFF
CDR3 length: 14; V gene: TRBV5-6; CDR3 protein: CASRSAATPYGYTF
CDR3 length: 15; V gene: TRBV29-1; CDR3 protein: CSVPGEKGALYGYTF
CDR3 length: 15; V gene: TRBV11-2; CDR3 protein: CASRSRLASTDTQYF
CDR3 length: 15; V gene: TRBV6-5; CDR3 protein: CASSYSTGSSYEQYF
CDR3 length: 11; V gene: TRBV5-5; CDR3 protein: CASSLLLRAFF
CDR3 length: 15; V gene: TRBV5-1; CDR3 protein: CASSWRGPRGNEQFF
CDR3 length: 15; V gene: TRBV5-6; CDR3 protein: CASSPTGASNEKLFF
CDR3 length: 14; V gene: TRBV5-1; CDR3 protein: CASSSGQDYNEQFF
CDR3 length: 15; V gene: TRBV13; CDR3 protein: CASSFGAGVNTEAFF
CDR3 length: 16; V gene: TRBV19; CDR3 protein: CASSIDPTRVNSPLHF
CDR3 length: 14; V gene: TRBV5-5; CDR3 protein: CASSLPSFGRGYTF
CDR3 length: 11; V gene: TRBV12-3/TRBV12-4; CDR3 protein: CASSLGGEQYF
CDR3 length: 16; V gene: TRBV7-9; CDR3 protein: CASSSHSARGPYEQYF
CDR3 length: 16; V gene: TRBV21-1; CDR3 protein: CASSRRQGLCNQPQHF
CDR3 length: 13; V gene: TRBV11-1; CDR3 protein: CASSLGGPYEQYF
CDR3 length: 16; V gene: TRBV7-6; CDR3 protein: CASSPPIYGSSYEQYF
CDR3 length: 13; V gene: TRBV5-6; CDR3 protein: CASSFGSTDTQYF
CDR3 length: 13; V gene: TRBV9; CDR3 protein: CASSVGDSATQYF
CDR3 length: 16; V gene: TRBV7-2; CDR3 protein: CASSLGEGLYQETQYF
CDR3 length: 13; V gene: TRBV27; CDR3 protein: CASSLSVTGELFF
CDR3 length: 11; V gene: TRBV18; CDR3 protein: CASSPGTEAFF
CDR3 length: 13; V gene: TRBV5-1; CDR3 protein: CASSLGGTGELFF
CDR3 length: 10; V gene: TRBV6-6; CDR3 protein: CASSMSGYTF
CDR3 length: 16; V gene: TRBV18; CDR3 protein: CASSLQGGEANSPLHF
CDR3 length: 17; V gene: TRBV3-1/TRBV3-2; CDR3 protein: CASSHLRPGVAKNIQYF
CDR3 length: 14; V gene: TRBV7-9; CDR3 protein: CASSSNSPREKLFF
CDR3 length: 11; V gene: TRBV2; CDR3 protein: CASAQFYGYTF
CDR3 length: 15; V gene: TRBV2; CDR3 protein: CASSERKNRGTEAFF